This entry lists 11 T cell receptor beta chains sequenced from one sample in a study of OX40 agonist ivuxolimab in advanced cancers. Assay used: immunoSEQ multiplex PCR; TCRdb lists only in-frame clones, some missing. The sample has around 37,000 clones, roughly 80% seen once. The material was CD4+ or CD8+ T cells sorted from blood, obtained in a trial of the OX40 agonist ivuxolimab. These receptors all come from an adult with an advanced solid tumor such as melanoma, head and neck, liver or kidney cancer.

This clone is a singleton in its sample. The genes are TRBV25-1 and TRBJ2-5, with D tentatively TRBD2 (5 bases). V was cut by 1 base and J by 5 bases, with 17 bases left in between. The germline V gene encodes CDR1 MGHDK and CDR2 SYGVNS. The CDR3 length is 16 residues. This chain's CDR3 is CASSEFGAGPGETQYF. DNA of the CDR3: TGTGCCAGCAGTGAATTCGGCGCGGGCCCGGGTGAGACCCAGTACTTC.

This clone was observed a few times. The chain couples TRBV6-6 to TRBJ2-7; 7 positions agree with TRBD2. The CDR3 sequence is 12 residues long. With V trimmed by 7 bases and J by 7 bases, 7 bases remained unmatched. Germline V lookup: CDR1 MNHNY, CDR2 SVGAGI (reference sequence). The chain's CDR3 is CASNREAGEQYF. Written as DNA, the CDR3 is TGTGCCAGCAATCGGGAGGCCGGGGAGCAGTACTTC.

This clone is deemed medium-sized (0.01 to 0.1%). V gene TRBV2 combines with J gene TRBJ2-7; D is ambiguous. The germline CDR1 and CDR2 sequences are SNHLY and FYNNEI. CDR3 length: 10 amino acids. Trimming took 7 bases from V and 5 from J, leaving 6 bases between them. Here the CDR3 reads CASMGNEQYF. CDR3 bases: TGTGCCAGCATGGGAAACGAGCAGTACTTC.

The chain carries TRBV27 and TRBJ1-1, with unresolved D. Trimming pared 5 bases from V and 1 base from J, leaving 14 bases between. Germline CDR1 is MNHEY and CDR2 is SMNVEV (reference sequence). The CDR3 totals 15 residues. CDR3 DNA sequence: TGTGCCAGCAGTGCCCTCGGGGTGGGGAACACTGAAGCTTTCTTT. It codes for CASSALGVGNTEAFF.

This chain connects TRBV6-5 to TRBJ1-5; 8 bases map to TRBD1. Looked up from germline, CDR1 is MNHEY and CDR2 is SVGAGI. V trimming: 6 bases; J trimming: 4 bases; junction bases outside the gene matches: 8. The CDR3 is 15 amino acids. CDR3 protein: CASSLDGTGNQPQHF. Here the CDR3 DNA reads TGTGCCAGCAGCCTCGACGGGACAGGTAATCAGCCCCAGCATTTT.

V is TRBV7-9 and J is TRBJ2-7; 9 bases agree with TRBD1. Unmatched junction bases numbered 10, after V lost 1 base and J lost 3 bases. CDR3 size: 17 residues. Germline assignment: CDR1 SEHNR and CDR2 FQNEAQ (reference sequence). The CDR3 spells CASSLGTGTGRLYEQYF. The CDR3 coding sequence is TGTGCCAGCAGCTTAGGTACCGGGACAGGGAGGCTCTACGAGCAGTACTTC.

Concerning this clone: The sample contains more than one DNA sequence encoding this CDR3. The chain's CDR3 is CASSQDFGTQYF. CDR3 nucleotide sequence: TGTGCCAGCAGCCAAGATTTTGGCACGCAGTATTTT. The rearrangement links TRBV14 to TRBJ2-3; no reliable D call. Trimming stripped 0 bases from V and 9 bases from J, with 7 bases between. Germline lookup yields CDR1 SGHDN and CDR2 FVKESK. CDR3 length equals 12 residues.

The J gene is TRBJ2-3, the V gene TRBV9; D gene unclear. Germline V gene sequence: CDR1 SGDLS, CDR2 YYNGEE. The ends were cut back, 0 bases at V and 2 bases at J, with 13 bases in the middle. The CDR3 is 16 amino acids. The CDR3 DNA reads as TGTGCCAGCAGCGTAGGGGCGGTGGGCCCCACAGATACGCAGTATTTT. It encodes CASSVGAVGPTDTQYF.

This chain connects TRBV4-2 to TRBJ2-5; 9 nucleotides match TRBD2. Germline V gene lookup returns CDR1 LGHNA and CDR2 YNFKEQ. This CDR3 is 15 amino acids long. The V and J ends lost 0 bases and 5 bases, in that order; junction bases with no gene match: 4. Here the CDR3 reads CASSQESREGETQYF. The CDR3 DNA follows: TGTGCCAGCAGCCAAGAGTCGCGGGAGGGGGAGACCCAGTACTTC.

V is TRBV6-5 and J is TRBJ2-2, with 7 bases that match TRBD1. The CDR3 loop spans 14 amino acids. Germline lookup yields CDR1 MNHEY and CDR2 SVGAGI. The junction had 1 base not matched to a gene; V was cut back by 5 bases and J by 1 base. In nucleotides, the CDR3 is TGTGCCAGCAGTCGACAGGGGAACACCGGGGAGCTGTTTTTT. It is translated as CASSRQGNTGELFF.

The chain carries TRBV5-1 and TRBJ1-1, with TRBD1 matching over 9 bases. From germline, CDR1 is SGHRS and CDR2 YFSETQ. The CDR3 has 15 residues. Trimming took 3 bases from V and 0 from J; bases not matched to a gene: 3. The CDR3 sequence is CASSWTGAMNTEAFF. The CDR3 nucleotides are TGCGCCAGCAGCTGGACAGGGGCAATGAACACTGAAGCTTTCTTT.